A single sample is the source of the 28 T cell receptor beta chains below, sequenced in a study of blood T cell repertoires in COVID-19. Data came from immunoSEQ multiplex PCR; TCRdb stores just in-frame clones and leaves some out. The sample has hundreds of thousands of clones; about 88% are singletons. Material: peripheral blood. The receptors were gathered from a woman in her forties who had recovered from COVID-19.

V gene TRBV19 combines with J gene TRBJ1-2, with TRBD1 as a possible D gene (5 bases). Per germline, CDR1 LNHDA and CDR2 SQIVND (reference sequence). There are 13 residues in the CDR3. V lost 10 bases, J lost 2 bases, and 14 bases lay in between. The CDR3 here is CATSPAGNYGYTF. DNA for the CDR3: TGTGCCACCTCGCCGGCAGGGAACTATGGCTACACCTTC.

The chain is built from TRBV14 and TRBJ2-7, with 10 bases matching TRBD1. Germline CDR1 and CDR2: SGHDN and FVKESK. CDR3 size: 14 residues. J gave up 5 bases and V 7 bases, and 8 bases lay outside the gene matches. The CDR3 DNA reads TGTGCCAGCAAACGACAGGGGGCCACGAACGAGCAGTACTTC. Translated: CASKRQGATNEQYF.

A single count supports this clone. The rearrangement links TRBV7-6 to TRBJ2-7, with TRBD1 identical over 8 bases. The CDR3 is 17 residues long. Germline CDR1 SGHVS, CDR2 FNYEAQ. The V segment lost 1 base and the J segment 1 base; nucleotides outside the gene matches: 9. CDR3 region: CASSLELRGQGSYEQYF. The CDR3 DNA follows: TGTGCCAGCAGCTTAGAACTTCGAGGACAGGGATCCTACGAGCAGTACTTC.

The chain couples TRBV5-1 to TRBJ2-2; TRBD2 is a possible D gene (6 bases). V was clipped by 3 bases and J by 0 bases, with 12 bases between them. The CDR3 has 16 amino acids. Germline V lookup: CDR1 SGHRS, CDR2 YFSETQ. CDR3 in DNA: TGCGCCAGCAGCTATGCGGGACTGGCGAACACCGGGGAGCTGTTTTTT. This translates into CASSYAGLANTGELFF. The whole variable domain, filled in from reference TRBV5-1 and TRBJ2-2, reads KAGVTQTPRYLIKTRGQQVTLSCSPISGHRSVSWYQQTPGQGLQFLFEYFSETQRNKGNFPGRFSGRQFSNSRSEMNVSTLELGDSALYLCASSYAGLANTGELFFGEGSRLTVL.

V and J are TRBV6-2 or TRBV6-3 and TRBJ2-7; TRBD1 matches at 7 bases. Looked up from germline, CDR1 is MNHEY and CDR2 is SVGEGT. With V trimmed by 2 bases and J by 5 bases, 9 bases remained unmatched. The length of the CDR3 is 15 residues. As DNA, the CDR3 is TGTGCCAGCAGTTACATCGGTAGACAGGGCGACGAGCAGTACTTC. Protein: CASSYIGRQGDEQYF.

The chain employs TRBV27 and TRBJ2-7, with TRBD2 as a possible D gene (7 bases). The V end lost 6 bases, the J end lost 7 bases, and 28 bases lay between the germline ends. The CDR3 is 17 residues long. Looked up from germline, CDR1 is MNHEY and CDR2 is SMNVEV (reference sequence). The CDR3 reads CASSYTRRGAQGREQYF. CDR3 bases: TGTGCCAGCAGCTACACCCGACGGGGGGCGCAGGGAAGAGAGCAGTACTTC.

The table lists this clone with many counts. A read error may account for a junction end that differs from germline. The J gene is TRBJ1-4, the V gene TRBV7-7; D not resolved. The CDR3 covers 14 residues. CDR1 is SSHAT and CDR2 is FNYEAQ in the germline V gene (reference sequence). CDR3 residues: CASSLHETNEKLFF. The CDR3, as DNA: TGTGCTAGCAGCTTACACGAGACTAATGAAAAACTGTTTTTT.

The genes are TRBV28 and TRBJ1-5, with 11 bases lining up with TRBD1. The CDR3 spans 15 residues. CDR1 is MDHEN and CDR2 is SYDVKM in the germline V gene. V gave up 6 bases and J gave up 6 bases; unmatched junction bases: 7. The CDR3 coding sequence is TGTGCCAGCAGCCCGGACAGGGGGCGATTTCAGCCCCAGCATTTT. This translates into CASSPDRGRFQPQHF.

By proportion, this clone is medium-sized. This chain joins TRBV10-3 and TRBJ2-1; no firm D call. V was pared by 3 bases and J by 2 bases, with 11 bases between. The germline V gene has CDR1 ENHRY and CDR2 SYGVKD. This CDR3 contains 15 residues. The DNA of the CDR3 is TGTGCCATCAGTGAAGGTCGGAGTGCCTACAATGAGCAGTTCTTC. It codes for CAISEGRSAYNEQFF.

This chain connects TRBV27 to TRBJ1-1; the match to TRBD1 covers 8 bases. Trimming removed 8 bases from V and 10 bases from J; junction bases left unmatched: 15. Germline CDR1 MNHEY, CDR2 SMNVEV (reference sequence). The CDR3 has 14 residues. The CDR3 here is CASAPPGQGIVAFF. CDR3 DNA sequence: TGTGCCAGCGCCCCCCCCGGACAGGGCATCGTAGCTTTCTTT.

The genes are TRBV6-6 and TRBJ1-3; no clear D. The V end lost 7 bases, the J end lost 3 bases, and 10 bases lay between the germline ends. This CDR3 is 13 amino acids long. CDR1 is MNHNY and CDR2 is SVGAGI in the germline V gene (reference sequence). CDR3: CASNAAYGNTIYF. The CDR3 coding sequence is TGTGCCAGCAACGCCGCCTATGGAAACACCATATATTTT.

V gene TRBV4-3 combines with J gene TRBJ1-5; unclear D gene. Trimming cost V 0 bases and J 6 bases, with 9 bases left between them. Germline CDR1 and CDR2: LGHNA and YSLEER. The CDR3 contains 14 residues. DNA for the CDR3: TGCGCCAGCAGCCAAGATCCAGGAGGTCAGCCCCAGCATTTT. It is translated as CASSQDPGGQPQHF.

Here the CDR3 reads CASSQGLDRSYEQYF. The CDR3 bases are TGCGCCAGCAGCCAAGGACTGGACAGGTCCTACGAGCAGTACTTC. The chain combines TRBV4-3 with TRBJ2-7; TRBD1 agrees at 7 bases. This CDR3 is 15 amino acids long. V was clipped by 1 base and J by 1 base; unmatched bases: 4. Germline V lookup: CDR1 LGHNA, CDR2 YSLEER.

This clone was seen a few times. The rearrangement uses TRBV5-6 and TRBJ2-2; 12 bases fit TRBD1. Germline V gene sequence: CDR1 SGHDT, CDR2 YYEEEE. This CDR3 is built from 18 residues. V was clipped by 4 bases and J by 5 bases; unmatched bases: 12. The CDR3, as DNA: TGTGCCAGCAGCACCGTACGGGACAGGGGGCGCTTTACCGGGGAGCTGTTTTTT. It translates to CASSTVRDRGRFTGELFF.

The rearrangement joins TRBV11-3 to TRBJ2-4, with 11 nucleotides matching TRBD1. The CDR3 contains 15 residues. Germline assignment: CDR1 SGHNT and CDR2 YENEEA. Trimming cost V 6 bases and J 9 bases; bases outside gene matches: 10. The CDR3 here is CASSLGQGGRSIQYF. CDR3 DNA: TGTGCCAGCAGTCTGGGACAGGGGGGTCGGAGCATTCAGTACTTC.

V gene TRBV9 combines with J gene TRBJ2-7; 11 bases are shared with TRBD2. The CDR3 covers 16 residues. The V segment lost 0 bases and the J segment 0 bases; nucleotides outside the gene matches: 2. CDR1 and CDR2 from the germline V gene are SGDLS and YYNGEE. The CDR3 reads CASSVASGGFSYEQYF. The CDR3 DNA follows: TGTGCCAGCAGCGTAGCTAGCGGGGGGTTCTCCTACGAGCAGTACTTC.

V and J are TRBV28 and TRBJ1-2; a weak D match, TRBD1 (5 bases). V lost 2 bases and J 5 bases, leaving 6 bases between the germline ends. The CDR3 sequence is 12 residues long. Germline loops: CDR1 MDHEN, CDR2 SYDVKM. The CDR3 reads CASSLRGYGYTF. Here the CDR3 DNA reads TGTGCCAGCAGTTTACGGGGGTATGGCTACACCTTC.

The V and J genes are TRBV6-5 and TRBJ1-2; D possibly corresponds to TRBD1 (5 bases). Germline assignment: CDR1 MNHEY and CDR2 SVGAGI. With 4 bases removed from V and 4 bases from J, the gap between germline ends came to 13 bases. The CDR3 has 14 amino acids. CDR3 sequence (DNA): TGTGCCAGCAGTTCTTTCGCAGGGTCCTATGGCTACACCTTC. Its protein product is CASSSFAGSYGYTF.

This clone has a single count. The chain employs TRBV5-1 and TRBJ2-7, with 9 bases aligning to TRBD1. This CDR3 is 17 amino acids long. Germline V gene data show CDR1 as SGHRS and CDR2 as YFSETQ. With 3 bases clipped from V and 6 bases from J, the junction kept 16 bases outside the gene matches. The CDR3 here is CASSWGPIGTGLGEQYF. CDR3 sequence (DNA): TGCGCCAGCAGCTGGGGCCCAATCGGGACAGGGCTCGGCGAGCAGTACTTC.

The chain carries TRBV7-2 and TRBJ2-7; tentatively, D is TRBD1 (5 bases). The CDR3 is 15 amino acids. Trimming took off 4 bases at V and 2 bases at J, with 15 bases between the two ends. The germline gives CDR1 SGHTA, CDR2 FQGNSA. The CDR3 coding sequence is TGTGCCAGCAGCTACGCCCGGACACTCACCTACGAGCAGTACTTC. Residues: CASSYARTLTYEQYF.

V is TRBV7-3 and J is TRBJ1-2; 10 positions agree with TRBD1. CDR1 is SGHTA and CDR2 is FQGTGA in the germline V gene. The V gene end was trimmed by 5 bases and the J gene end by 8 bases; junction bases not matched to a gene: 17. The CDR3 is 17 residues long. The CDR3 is CASSPGEGTGASRGYTF. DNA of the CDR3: TGTGCCAGCAGCCCGGGGGAGGGGACAGGGGCGTCGCGAGGCTACACCTTC.

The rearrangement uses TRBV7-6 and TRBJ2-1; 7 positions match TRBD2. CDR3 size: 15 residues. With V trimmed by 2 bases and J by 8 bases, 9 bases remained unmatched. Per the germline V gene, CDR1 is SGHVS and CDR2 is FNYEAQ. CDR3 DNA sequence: TGTGCCAGCAGCTTAAGGTGGGGGGGAGGTTATGAGCAGTTCTTC. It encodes CASSLRWGGGYEQFF.

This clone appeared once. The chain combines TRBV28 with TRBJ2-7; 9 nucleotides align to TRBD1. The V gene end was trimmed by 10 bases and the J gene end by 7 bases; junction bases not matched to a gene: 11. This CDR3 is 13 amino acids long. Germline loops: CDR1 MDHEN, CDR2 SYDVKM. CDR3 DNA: TGTGCCACCCGGGACAGGGCCAGGGGAGAGCAGTACTTC. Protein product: CATRDRARGEQYF.

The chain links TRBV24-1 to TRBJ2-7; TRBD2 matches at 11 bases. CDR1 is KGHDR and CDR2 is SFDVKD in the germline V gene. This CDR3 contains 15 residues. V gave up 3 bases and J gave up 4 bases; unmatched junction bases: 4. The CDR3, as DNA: TGTGCCACCAGTGATCGTACTAGCGGGAGATACGAGCAGTACTTC. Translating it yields CATSDRTSGRYEQYF.

The CDR3 DNA sequence: TGTGCCAGTAACAGGGGACAGGACAATGAGCAGTTCTTC. Protein product: CASNRGQDNEQFF. The chain couples TRBV19 to TRBJ2-1; 8 bases are a match to TRBD1. This CDR3 is 13 amino acids long. Germline-derived CDR1 and CDR2 are LNHDA and SQIVND (reference sequence). With 7 bases clipped from V and 5 bases from J, the junction kept 4 bases outside the gene matches.

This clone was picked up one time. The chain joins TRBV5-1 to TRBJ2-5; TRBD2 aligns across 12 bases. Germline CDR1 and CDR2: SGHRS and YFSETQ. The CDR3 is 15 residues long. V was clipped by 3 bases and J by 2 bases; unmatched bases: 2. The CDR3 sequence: CASSSSGGVQETQYF. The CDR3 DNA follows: TGCGCCAGCAGCTCTAGCGGGGGGGTTCAAGAGACCCAGTACTTC.

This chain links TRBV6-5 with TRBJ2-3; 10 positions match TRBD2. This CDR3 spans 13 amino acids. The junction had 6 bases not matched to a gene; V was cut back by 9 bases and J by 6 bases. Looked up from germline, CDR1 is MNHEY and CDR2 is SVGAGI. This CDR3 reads CASLAGALDTQYF. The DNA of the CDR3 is TGTGCCAGTCTAGCGGGAGCCCTGGATACGCAGTATTTT.

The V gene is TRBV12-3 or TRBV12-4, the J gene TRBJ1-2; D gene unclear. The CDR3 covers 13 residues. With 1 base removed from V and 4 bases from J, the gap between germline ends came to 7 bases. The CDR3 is CASSLGAGYGYTF. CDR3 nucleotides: TGTGCCAGCAGTTTAGGGGCTGGCTATGGCTACACCTTC.